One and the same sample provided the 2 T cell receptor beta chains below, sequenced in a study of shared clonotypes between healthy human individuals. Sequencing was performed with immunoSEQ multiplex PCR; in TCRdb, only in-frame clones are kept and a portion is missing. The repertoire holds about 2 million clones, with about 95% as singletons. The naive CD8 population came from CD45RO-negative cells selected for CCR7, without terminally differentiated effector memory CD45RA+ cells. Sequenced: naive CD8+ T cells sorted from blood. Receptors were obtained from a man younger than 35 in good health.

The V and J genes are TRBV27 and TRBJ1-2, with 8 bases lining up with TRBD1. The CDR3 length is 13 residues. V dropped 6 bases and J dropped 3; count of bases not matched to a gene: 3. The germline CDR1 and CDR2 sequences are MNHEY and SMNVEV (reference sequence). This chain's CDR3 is CASSETGDYGYTF. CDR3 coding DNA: TGTGCCAGCAGCGAGACAGGGGACTATGGCTACACCTTC.

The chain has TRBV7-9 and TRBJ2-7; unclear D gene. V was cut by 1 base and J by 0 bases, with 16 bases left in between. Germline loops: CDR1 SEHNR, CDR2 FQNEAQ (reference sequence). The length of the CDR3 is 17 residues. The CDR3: CASSLESSSTSSYEQYF. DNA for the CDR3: TGTGCCAGCAGCTTAGAGTCTTCTTCCACGAGCTCCTACGAGCAGTACTTC.